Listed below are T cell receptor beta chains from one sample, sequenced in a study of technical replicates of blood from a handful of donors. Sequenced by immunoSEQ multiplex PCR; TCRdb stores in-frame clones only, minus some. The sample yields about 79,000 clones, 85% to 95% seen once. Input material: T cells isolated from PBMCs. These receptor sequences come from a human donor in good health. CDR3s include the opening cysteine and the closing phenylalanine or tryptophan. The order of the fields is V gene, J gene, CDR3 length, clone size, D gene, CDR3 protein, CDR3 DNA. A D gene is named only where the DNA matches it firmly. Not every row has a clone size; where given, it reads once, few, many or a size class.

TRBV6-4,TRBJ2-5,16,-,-,CASTLGRSSRQETQYF,TGTGCCTCAACCCTCGGCCGGTCTAGCAGACAAGAGACCCAGTACTTC
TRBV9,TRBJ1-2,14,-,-,CASSVGILNYGYTF,TGTGCCAGCAGCGTAGGGATACTAAACTATGGCTACACCTTC
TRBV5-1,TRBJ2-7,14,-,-,CASSLVGLPYEQYF,TGCGCCAGCAGCTTGGTCGGGTTACCCTACGAGCAGTACTTC
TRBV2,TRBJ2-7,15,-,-,CASSDRGPSGHEQYF,TGTGCCAGCAGTGATAGGGGTCCGTCGGGCCACGAGCAGTACTTC
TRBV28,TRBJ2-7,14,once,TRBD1,CASSSGTDFHEQYF,TGTGCCAGCAGTTCCGGGACAGACTTCCACGAGCAGTACTTC
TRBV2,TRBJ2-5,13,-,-,CASSEGPVETQYF,TGTGCCAGCAGTGAAGGTCCGGTCGAGACCCAGTACTTC
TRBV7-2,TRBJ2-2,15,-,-,CASSQRALNTGELFF,TGTGCCAGCAGCCAGAGGGCATTGAACACCGGGGAGCTGTTTTTT
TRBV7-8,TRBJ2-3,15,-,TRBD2,CASSFGLAGEYTQYF,TGTGCCAGCAGCTTCGGACTAGCGGGGGAATATACGCAGTATTTT
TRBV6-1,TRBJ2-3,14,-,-,CASSEGGSTDTQYF,TGTGCCAGCAGTGAAGGAGGCAGCACAGATACGCAGTATTTT
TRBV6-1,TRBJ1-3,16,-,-,CASSENPGLSGNTIYF,TGTGCCAGCAGTGAAAATCCAGGGCTCTCTGGAAACACCATATATTTT
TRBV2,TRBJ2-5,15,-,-,CASSEGQGLGETQYF,TGTGCCAGCAGTGAAGGCCAGGGGCTGGGAGAGACCCAGTACTTC
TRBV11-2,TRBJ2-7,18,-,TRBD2,CASSLGRTSGRALYEQYF,TGTGCCAGCAGCTTAGGGCGAACTAGCGGGAGGGCACTCTACGAGCAGTACTTC
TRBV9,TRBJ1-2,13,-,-,CASSVVDNYGYTF,TGTGCCAGCAGCGTAGTAGATAACTATGGCTACACCTTC
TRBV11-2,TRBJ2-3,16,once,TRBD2,CASSLSRGLSTDTQYF,TGTGCCAGCAGCTTATCGCGGGGACTAAGCACAGATACGCAGTATTTT
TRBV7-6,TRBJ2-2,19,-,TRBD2,CASSLRTSGGTMNTGELFF,TGTGCCAGCAGCTTACGGACTAGCGGGGGGACAATGAACACCGGGGAGCTGTTTTTT
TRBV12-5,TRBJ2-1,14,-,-,CASRMGGSYNEQFF,TGTGCTAGTCGGATGGGGGGTTCCTACAATGAGCAGTTCTTC
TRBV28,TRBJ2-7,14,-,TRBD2,CASSLAVSSYEQYF,TGTGCCAGCAGTCTAGCGGTTAGCTCCTACGAGCAGTACTTC
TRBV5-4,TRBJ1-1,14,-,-,CASSLEAKNTEAFF,TGTGCCAGCAGCTTAGAAGCGAAAAACACTGAAGCTTTCTTT
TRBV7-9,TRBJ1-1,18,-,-,CASSPREGHVDWNTEAFF,TGTGCCAGCAGCCCCCGTGAGGGCCACGTCGACTGGAACACTGAAGCTTTCTTT
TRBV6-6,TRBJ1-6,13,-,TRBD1,CASCGQGNSPLHF,TGTGCCAGCTGTGGACAGGGTAATTCACCCCTCCACTTT
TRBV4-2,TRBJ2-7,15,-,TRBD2,CASSQAGGSSYEQYF,TGTGCCAGCAGCCAAGCAGGCGGGAGCTCCTACGAGCAGTACTTC
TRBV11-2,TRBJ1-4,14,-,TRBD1,CASSQGQGNEKLFF,TGTGCCAGCAGCCAAGGACAGGGTAATGAAAAACTGTTTTTT
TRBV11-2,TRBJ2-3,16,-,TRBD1,CASSYSGTGDEDTQYF,TGTGCCAGCAGCTATTCCGGGACAGGGGACGAGGATACGCAGTATTTT
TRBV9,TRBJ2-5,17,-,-,CASSPLSGENDQETQYF,TGTGCCAGCAGCCCGCTATCGGGGGAGAACGACCAAGAGACCCAGTACTTC
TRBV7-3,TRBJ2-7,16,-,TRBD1,CASSLTGTGGSYEQYF,TGTGCCAGCAGCTTAACGGGGACAGGGGGGTCCTACGAGCAGTACTTC
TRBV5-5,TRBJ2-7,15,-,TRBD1,CASSFGQGLNSEQYF,TGTGCCAGCAGCTTCGGACAGGGCTTGAATTCCGAGCAGTACTTC
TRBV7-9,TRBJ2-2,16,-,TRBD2,CASSLGGLGNTGELFF,TGTGCCAGCAGCTTAGGGGGACTAGGCAACACCGGGGAGCTGTTTTTT
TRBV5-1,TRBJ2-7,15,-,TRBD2,CASRITAGGNYEQYF,TGCGCCAGCAGAATAACAGCGGGGGGGAACTACGAGCAGTACTTC
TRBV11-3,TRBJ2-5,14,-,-,CASSAGTGRQTQYF,TGTGCCAGCAGCGCAGGGACTGGCCGGCAGACCCAGTACTTC
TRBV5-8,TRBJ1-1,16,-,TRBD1,CASSLLSGGRGTEAFF,TGTGCCAGCAGCTTGCTATCAGGGGGCAGGGGCACTGAAGCTTTCTTT
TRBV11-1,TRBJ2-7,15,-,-,CASSPFGSSAYEQYF,TGTGCCAGCAGCCCGTTTGGGAGTTCGGCCTACGAGCAGTACTTC
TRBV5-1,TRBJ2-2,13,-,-,CASSLAYPGELFF,TGCGCCAGCAGCTTGGCCTATCCCGGGGAGCTGTTTTTT
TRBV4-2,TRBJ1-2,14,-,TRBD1,CASSQMTGLYGYTF,TGTGCCAGCAGCCAGATGACAGGGCTTTATGGCTACACCTTC
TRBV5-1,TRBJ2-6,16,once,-,CASSLATGAGANVLTF,TGCGCCAGCAGCTTGGCCACCGGGGCTGGGGCCAACGTCCTGACTTTC
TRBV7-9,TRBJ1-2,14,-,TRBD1,CASSLEMTGDGYTF,TGTGCCAGCAGCCTAGAAATGACAGGGGATGGCTACACCTTC
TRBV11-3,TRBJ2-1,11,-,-,CASSSVIKQFF,TGTGCCAGCAGCTCGGTTATCAAGCAGTTCTTC
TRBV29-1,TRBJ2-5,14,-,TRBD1,CSVDRDRAQETQYF,TGCAGCGTTGACAGGGACAGGGCCCAAGAGACCCAGTACTTC
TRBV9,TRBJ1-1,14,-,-,CASSPGDLNTEAFF,TGTGCCAGCAGCCCCGGGGACTTGAACACTGAAGCTTTCTTT
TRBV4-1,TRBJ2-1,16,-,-,CASSRSTGSSYNEQFF,TGCGCCAGCAGCCGGTCGACGGGTTCCTCCTACAATGAGCAGTTCTTC
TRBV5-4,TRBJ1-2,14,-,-,CASSFGGGASGYTF,TGTGCCAGCAGCTTCGGCGGGGGGGCTTCGGGCTACACCTTC
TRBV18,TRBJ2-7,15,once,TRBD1,CASSPVDRGVYEQYF,TGTGCCAGCTCACCAGTGGACAGGGGAGTCTACGAGCAGTACTTC
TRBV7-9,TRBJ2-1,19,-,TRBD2,CASSLDSLLAGVLYNEQFF,TGTGCCAGCAGCTTAGATTCTTTGCTAGCGGGGGTACTCTACAATGAGCAGTTCTTC
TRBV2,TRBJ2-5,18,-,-,CATLLLGLAPGFQETQYF,TGTGCCACCCTCTTACTAGGTCTAGCGCCTGGTTTCCAAGAGACCCAGTACTTC
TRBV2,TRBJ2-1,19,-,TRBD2,CASRLWSLAGALKDNEQFF,TGTGCCAGCAGGCTCTGGAGTCTAGCGGGAGCATTAAAGGACAATGAGCAGTTCTTC
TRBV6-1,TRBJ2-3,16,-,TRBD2,CASSEAGGGSTDTQYF,TGTGCCAGCAGTGAAGCTGGGGGGGGGAGCACAGATACGCAGTATTTT